The clone carrying this T cell receptor (beta chain) occurred a few times. Its target is not known. These data originate in a study of T-cell memory formation after mild COVID-19. Broader study findings: Second-wave clones reaching peak frequency on day 37 lacked confirmed SARS-CoV-2 specificity.

V lost 0 bases and J 0 bases, leaving 18 bases between the germline ends. The CDR3 is made up of 19 amino acids. TCRdb re-derived calls from the 5' RACE reads in MiXCR, one entry per CDR3 protein. The repertoire has about half a million distinct CDR3 sequences, 18% of them found once; the top ten carry around 12%. The TCR was taken from an adult woman who had mild COVID-19 (a few samples of this study predate the infection). Cell type and time point are not known. Sequencing input: PBMCs or a T cell subset sorted from them (not recorded which). The chain combines TRBV23-1 with TRBJ1-5, with D tentatively TRBD1 (6 bases). TRBV23-1 is filed as an ORF, its function uncertain. This CDR3 reads CASSQSRDKRPYSNQPQHF. The CDR3 DNA sequence: TGCGCCAGCAGTCAATCCCGGGACAAGCGCCCCTATAGCAATCAGCCCCAGCATTTT.